This T cell receptor (beta chain) was identified in a study of low-dose radiotherapy and immunotherapy resistance in tumors. At least ten counts were recorded for this clonotype. As to time point: after trial treatment. The sample's treatment: LDRT plus nivolumab, ipilimumab, low-dose cyclophosphamide and aspirin (RACIN trial). Alpha- and beta-chain coverage of first-strand cDNA came from TRAV- and TRBV-specific primers. PCR amplification of the TCRs was performed with Phusion for 20 PCR cycles, and it relied on a constant-region primer together with a V-primer adapter. TCRdb reprocessed the reads with MiXCR, giving one entry per CDR3 protein. The sample shows 75,000 to 95,000 distinct CDR3 sequences, about 20% of them seen only once. This specimen consisted of PBMCs, obtained after low-dose radiotherapy plus immunotherapy. The TCR was taken from a female donor with ovarian cancer.

CDR3 sequence (DNA): TGTGCCACCAGCAGGGGGTCAAGGGATGAGCAGTTCTTC. It is translated as CATSRGSRDEQFF. The V call is TRBV15, the J call TRBJ2-1, with D unresolved. CDR1 and CDR2 (germline): LNHNV, YYDKDF (reference sequence). There are 13 residues in the CDR3. V shed 3 bases and J shed 8 bases, with 11 bases lying between them.